This paragraph covers one T cell receptor (beta chain) sequence. Its antigen remains undetermined. No base-level quality is on record; no much larger clone is a single base apart. The data originate from a study of graft-versus-host responses after intestinal transplantation (dated by TCRdb to the early 2020s). In terms of the full investigation: The transplants that recipients received were multivisceral, liver-intestinal, or isolated intestinal. Every recipient was given anti-thymocyte globulin induction, then maintenance tacrolimus and steroids for around three years. After intestinal transplantation, graft-versus-host and host-versus-graft alloreactive T cell clones in the graft, circulation and bone marrow were tracked using bulk TCR-beta CDR3 sequencing. Alloreactive clones were identified by sequencing pre-transplant mixed lymphocyte reaction products and comparing these products with unstimulated pre-transplant donor and recipient T cells. A cohort of some 24 intestinal transplant recipients, including one retransplant, was enrolled, and a few patients lacking pretransplant specimens were excluded. Donor T cell macrochimerism was defined as a peak of at least 4% donor T cells among recipient peripheral blood mononuclear cells. Samples from a few later patients were sequenced in-house on an Illumina MiSeq with MiXCR processing rather than by the commercial service. The study at large found these results: GvH clones were found in recipient bone marrow, and some of the GvH clones appeared earlier in ileal mucosa or blood, which is consistent with an intestinal mucosal origin. Patients with donor T cell macrochimerism had high GvH to HvG T cell clonal ratios in their allografts. Early after transplant, peak levels of circulating GvH clones were found to be associated with declines in HvG clones. The conclusions were limited by the relatively low number and heterogeneity of the intestinal transplant patients.

V and J lose 5 bases and 6 bases, and a span of 13 bases separates them. The germline V gene gives CDR1 as MDHEN and CDR2 as SYDVKM. There are 13 amino acids in the CDR3, from cysteine to phenylalanine inclusive. Kept here is only the CDR3 DNA, which spans 39 bases and is read in frame from base 1. Receptors were amplified or captured by the immunoSEQ multiplex PCR assay. Adaptive Biotechnologies carried out high-throughput TCR-beta CDR3 sequencing of genomic DNA for most patients. In the original analysis: Adaptive's ImmunoSEQ software supplied the TCR sequencing data for under 20 patients, while MiXCR and VDJtools were used to process a few other patients. CDR3 nucleotide sequences shared between donor and recipient were removed because the origin of such sequences could not be assigned. Alloreactive clones required at least 2-fold expansion over unstimulated cells and minimum CFSE-low frequency of 0.002% (template counts) or 0.001% (read counts). Clones detected in sequenced pre-transplant spleen, lymph node, or MLR CFSE-low populations of the donor or recipient were defined as mappable. Cumulative frequency of alloreactive clones was calculated as a percentage of all sequences weighted by copy number. Drawn from immuneACCESS, this table holds only the in-frame rearrangements with V and J called that TCRdb kept. Clones are partly lost; checked studies trace under half to an unresolved V gene and leave the rest unexplained. V and J calls and clone size are those listed in that table; D and trimming were worked out from the DNA. This sample is represented by over 14,000 clones; around 94% of them were singletons. The ten top clones hold 0.71% of the sample.

In the first month after transplant, blood samples were collected up to 4 times, and after that at least monthly when available. The rearranged chain carries TRBV28 and TRBJ1-1; no D gene can be assigned with confidence. This clonotype originated in a human patient who received an intestinal transplant, so some T cells may come from the graft donor. The sample consisted of PBMCs, taken 9 days after transplant. CDR3 loop: CASSPRITAEAFF. The DNA sequence follows: TGTGCCAGCAGTCCCCGTATAACGGCTGAAGCTTTCTTT.